This TCR beta chain was sequenced for a study of OX40 agonist ivuxolimab in advanced cancers. Study information: The diagnoses of dose-escalation patients were hepatocellular carcinoma, melanoma, renal cell or head and neck cancer. Partial responses were achieved by three patients, of whom one had hepatocellular carcinoma and two had cutaneous melanoma.

Autoimmune disease history or systemic immunosuppression barred patients. Blood draws occurred at baseline, cycle 4 day 1, and cycle 7 day 1. The repertoire was sequenced with immunoSEQ multiplex PCR; TCRdb's copy has only in-frame clones and lacks some. The data hold more than 80,000 clones, with about 83% observed a single time. The CDR3 is 14 residues long. V lost 6 bases to trimming and J lost 2 bases; unmatched junction nucleotides: 6. CDR1 is SNHLY, CDR2 FYNNEI, per germline. This receptor was taken from an adult with an advanced solid tumor such as melanoma, head and neck, liver or kidney cancer. V usage is TRBV2 and J usage is TRBJ1-2, with 7 nucleotides matching TRBD1. Sample: CD4+ or CD8+ T cells sorted from blood, taken in a trial of the OX40 agonist ivuxolimab. CDR3 coding DNA: TGTGCCAGCAGGGATGGACAGGCAAACTATGGCTACACCTTC. Encoded protein: CASRDGQANYGYTF.